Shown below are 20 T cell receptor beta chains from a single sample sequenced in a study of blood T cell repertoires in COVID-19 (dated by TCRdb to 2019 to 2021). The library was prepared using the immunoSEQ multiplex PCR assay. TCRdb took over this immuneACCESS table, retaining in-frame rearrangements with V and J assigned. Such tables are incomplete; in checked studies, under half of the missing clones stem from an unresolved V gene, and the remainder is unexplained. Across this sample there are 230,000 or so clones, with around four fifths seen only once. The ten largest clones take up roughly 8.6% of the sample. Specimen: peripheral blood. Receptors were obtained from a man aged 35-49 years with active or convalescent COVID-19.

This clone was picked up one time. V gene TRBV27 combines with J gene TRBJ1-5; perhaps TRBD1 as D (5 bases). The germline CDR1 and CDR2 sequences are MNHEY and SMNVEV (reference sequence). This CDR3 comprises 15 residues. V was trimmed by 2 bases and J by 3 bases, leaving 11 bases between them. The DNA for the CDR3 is TGTGCCAGCAGTTTAGTGGGCAGGGCCAATCAGCCCCAGCATTTT. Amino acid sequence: CASSLVGRANQPQHF.

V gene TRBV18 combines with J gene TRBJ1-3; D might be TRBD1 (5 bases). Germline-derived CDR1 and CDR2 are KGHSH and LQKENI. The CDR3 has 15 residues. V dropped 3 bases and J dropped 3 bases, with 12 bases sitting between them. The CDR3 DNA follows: TGTGCCAGCTCACCCAATGACAGTCGTGGAAACACCATATATTTT. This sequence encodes CASSPNDSRGNTIYF.

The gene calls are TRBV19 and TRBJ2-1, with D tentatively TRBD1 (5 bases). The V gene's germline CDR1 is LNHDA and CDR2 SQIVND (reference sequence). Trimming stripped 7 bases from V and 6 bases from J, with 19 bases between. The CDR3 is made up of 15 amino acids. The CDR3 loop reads CASKTAQGTFNEQFF. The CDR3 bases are TGTGCCAGTAAAACAGCTCAGGGAACATTCAATGAGCAGTTCTTC.

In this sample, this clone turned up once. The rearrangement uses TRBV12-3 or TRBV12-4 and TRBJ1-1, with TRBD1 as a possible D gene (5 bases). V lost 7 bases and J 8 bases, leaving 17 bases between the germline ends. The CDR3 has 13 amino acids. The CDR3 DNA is TGTGCCAGCACCTTCGGCCGCGCAGGGGAAGCTTTCTTT. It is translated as CASTFGRAGEAFF.

CDR3 sequence (DNA): TGTGCCAGCAGCTCTCTAGCGGGGGAGCAGTTCTTC. Amino acids: CASSSLAGEQFF. The chain combines TRBV5-4 with TRBJ2-1; 9 nucleotides agree with TRBD2. CDR3 size: 12 residues. The germline V gene encodes CDR1 SGHNT and CDR2 YYREEE (reference sequence). The V gene end was trimmed by 3 bases and the J gene end by 10 bases; junction bases not matched to a gene: 2.

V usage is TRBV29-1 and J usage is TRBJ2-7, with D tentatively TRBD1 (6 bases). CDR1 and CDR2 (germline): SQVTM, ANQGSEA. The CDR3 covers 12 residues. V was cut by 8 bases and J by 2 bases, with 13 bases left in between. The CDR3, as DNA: TGCAGCTCTGAGGGGGACGCCTACGAGCAGTACTTC. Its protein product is CSSEGDAYEQYF.

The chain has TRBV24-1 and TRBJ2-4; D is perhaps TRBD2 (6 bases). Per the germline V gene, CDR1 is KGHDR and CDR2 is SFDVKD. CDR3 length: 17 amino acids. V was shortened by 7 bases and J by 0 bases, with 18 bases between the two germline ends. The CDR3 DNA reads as TGTGCCACCAGGCCCGGACTACCGGACCCAGCCAAAAACATTCAGTACTTC. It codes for CATRPGLPDPAKNIQYF.

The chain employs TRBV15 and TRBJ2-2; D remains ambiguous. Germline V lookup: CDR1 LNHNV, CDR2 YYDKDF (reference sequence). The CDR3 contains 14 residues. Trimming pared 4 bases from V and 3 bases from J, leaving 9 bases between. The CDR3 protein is CATSTVADTGELFF. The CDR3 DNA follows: TGTGCCACCAGCACCGTCGCAGACACCGGGGAGCTGTTTTTT.

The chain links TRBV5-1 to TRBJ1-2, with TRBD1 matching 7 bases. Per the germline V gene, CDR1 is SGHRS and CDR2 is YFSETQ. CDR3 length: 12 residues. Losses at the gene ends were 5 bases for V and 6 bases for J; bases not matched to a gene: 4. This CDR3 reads CASRFGQDGYTF. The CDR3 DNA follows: TGCGCCAGCAGATTCGGACAGGATGGCTACACCTTC.

The CDR3 here is CASSPLARGQPQHF. CDR3 in DNA: TGTGCCAGCTCACCACTGGCCCGTGGTCAGCCCCAGCATTTT. J is TRBJ1-5 and V is TRBV18, with no clear D. V dropped 1 base and J dropped 6 bases, with 10 bases sitting between them. CDR1 and CDR2 from the germline V gene are KGHSH and LQKENI. The CDR3 covers 14 residues.

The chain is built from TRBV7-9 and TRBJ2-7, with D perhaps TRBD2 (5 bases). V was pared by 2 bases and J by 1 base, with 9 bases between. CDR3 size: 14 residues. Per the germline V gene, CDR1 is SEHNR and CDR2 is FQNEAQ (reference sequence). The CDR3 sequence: CASSLSPGSYEQYF. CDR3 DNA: TGTGCCAGCAGCTTAAGTCCGGGATCCTACGAGCAGTACTTC.

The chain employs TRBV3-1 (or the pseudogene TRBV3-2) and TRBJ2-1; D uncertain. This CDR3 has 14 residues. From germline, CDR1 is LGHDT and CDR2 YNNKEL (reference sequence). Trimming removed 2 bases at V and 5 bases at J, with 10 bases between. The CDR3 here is CASSQNYENNEQFF. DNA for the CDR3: TGTGCCAGCAGCCAAAACTACGAGAACAATGAGCAGTTCTTC.

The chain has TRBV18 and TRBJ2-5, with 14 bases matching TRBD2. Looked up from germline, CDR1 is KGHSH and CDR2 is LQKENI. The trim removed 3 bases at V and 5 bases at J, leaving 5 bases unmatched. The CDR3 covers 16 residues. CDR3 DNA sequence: TGTGCCAGCTCACCGGGACTAGCGGGGGTCGGGGAGACCCAGTACTTC. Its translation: CASSPGLAGVGETQYF.

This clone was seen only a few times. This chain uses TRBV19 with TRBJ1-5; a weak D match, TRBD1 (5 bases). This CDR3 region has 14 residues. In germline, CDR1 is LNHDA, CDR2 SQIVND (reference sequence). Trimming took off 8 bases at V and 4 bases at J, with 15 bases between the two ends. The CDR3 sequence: CASAIGAPNQPQHF. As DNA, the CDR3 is TGTGCCAGTGCCATTGGGGCTCCGAATCAGCCCCAGCATTTT.

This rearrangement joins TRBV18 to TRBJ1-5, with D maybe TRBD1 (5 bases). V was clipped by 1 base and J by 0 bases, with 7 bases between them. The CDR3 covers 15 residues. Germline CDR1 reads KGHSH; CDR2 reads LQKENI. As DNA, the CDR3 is TGTGCCAGCTCACCACTGGACAATAGCAATCAGCCCCAGCATTTT. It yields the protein CASSPLDNSNQPQHF.

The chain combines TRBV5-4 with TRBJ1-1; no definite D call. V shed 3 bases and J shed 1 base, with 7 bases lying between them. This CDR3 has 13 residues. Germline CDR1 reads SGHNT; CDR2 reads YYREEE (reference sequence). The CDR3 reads CASSYHTNTEAFF. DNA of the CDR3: TGTGCCAGCAGCTACCACACGAACACTGAAGCTTTCTTT.

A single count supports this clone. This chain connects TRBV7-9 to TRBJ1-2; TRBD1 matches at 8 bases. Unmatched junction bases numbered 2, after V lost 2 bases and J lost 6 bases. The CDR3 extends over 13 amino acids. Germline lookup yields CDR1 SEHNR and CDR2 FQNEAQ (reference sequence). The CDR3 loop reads CASSLQGAHGYTF. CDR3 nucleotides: TGTGCCAGCAGCTTACAGGGGGCGCATGGCTACACCTTC.

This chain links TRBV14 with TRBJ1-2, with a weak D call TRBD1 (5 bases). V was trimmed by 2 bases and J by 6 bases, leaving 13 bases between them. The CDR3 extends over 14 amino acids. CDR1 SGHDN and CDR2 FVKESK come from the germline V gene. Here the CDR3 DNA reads TGTGCCAGCAGCCAAAATCGGGGGTGGAATGGCTACACCTTC. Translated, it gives CASSQNRGWNGYTF.

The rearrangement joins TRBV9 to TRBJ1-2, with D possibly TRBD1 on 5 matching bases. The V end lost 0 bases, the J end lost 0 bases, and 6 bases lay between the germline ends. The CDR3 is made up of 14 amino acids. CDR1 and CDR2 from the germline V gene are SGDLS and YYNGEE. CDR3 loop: CASSVAGTNYGYTF. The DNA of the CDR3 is TGTGCCAGCAGCGTAGCAGGGACTAACTATGGCTACACCTTC.

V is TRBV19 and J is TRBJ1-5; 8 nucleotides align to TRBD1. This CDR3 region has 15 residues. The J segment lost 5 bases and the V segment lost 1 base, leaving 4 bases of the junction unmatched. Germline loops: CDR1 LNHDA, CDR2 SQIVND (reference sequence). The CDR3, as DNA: TGTGCCAGTAGTATAGGTCAGGGGGCCTATCAGCCCCAGCATTTT. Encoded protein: CASSIGQGAYQPQHF. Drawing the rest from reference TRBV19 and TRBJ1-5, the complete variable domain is DGGITQSPKYLFRKEGQNVTLSCEQNLNHDAMYWYRQDPGQGLRLIYYSQIVNDFQKGDIAEGYSVSREKKESFPLTVTSAQKNPTAFYLCASSIGQGAYQPQHFGDGTRLSIL.